These T cell receptor beta chains were read from a single sample in a study of cytomegalovirus exposure and HLA in healthy donors. Sequencing was performed with immunoSEQ multiplex PCR; in TCRdb, only in-frame clones are kept and a portion is missing. Of around 150,000 clones listed, approximately 85% were seen once; the top ten hold more than 2%. The sample taken for sequencing was PBMCs. The receptors here all came from a man aged 18 to 35 in good health and CMV-seropositive. Both conserved end residues are part of each CDR3. The order of the fields is J gene, D gene, clone size, V gene, CDR3 protein, CDR3 DNA. The D gene is left open where the match is weak. Size is stated for part of the rows, as once, few or many counts, or as a class when the clone is expanded.

J: TRBJ2-6
D: .
size: .
V: TRBV9
CDR3: CASSVGGANGLTF
DNA: TGTGCCAGCAGCGTAGGTGGGGCCAACGGCCTGACTTTC

J: TRBJ2-1
D: .
size: .
V: TRBV4-2
CDR3: CASSQELANYNEQFF
DNA: TGTGCCAGCAGCCAAGAGCTAGCTAACTACAATGAGCAGTTCTTC

J: TRBJ1-1
D: TRBD1
size: .
V: TRBV5-6
CDR3: CASSETLGQLMNTEAFF
DNA: TGTGCCAGCAGCGAAACGTTGGGACAGCTAATGAACACTGAAGCTTTCTTT

J: TRBJ1-1
D: .
size: once
V: TRBV6-5
CDR3: CASSYSRSQRTEAFF
DNA: TGTGCCAGCAGTTACTCCCGCTCGCAGCGGACTGAAGCTTTCTTT

J: TRBJ2-1
D: TRBD2
size: .
V: TRBV7-2
CDR3: CASLLAGVVFGEQFF
DNA: TGTGCCAGCCTACTAGCGGGGGTTGTTTTCGGTGAGCAGTTCTTC

J: TRBJ1-1
D: .
size: .
V: TRBV6-5
CDR3: CASSSTVMNTEAFF
DNA: TGTGCCAGCAGTTCTACGGTCATGAACACTGAAGCTTTCTTT

J: TRBJ1-1
D: TRBD1
size: .
V: TRBV2
CDR3: CASWTGSNTEAFF
DNA: TGTGCCAGCTGGACAGGGTCCAACACTGAAGCTTTCTTT

J: TRBJ1-6
D: TRBD1
size: few
V: TRBV6-1
CDR3: CASGDREGKSPLHF
DNA: TGTGCCAGCGGGGACAGGGAAGGAAAGTCACCCCTCCACTTT

J: TRBJ1-2
D: TRBD1
size: .
V: TRBV19
CDR3: CASSGDRALYGYTF
DNA: TGTGCCAGTAGTGGGGACAGGGCCCTCTATGGCTACACCTTC

J: TRBJ2-2
D: TRBD2
size: .
V: TRBV7-3
CDR3: CASSFSGGRGTGELFF
DNA: TGTGCCAGCAGCTTTAGCGGGGGGCGCGGGACCGGGGAGCTGTTTTTT

J: TRBJ1-6
D: .
size: .
V: TRBV6-1
CDR3: CASSEAMQGTSPLHF
DNA: TGTGCCAGCAGTGAAGCAATGCAGGGTACTTCACCCCTCCACTTT

J: TRBJ1-2
D: .
size: .
V: TRBV25-1
CDR3: CASSESFGYTF
DNA: TGTGCCAGCAGTGAATCTTTTGGCTACACCTTC

J: TRBJ1-1
D: .
size: .
V: TRBV6-5
CDR3: CASSSHPVTNTEAFF
DNA: TGTGCCAGCAGTTCCCATCCAGTTACGAACACTGAAGCTTTCTTT

J: TRBJ1-1
D: .
size: .
V: TRBV6-5
CDR3: CASSPPPGMNTEAFF
DNA: TGTGCCAGCAGTCCCCCTCCGGGAATGAACACTGAAGCTTTCTTT

J: TRBJ1-2
D: TRBD1
size: .
V: TRBV14
CDR3: CASSGQVNYGYTF
DNA: TGTGCCAGCTCCGGACAGGTTAACTATGGCTACACCTTC

J: TRBJ2-5
D: .
size: .
V: TRBV6-1
CDR3: CASSEQAARGYF
DNA: TGTGCCAGCAGTGAACAGGCCGCCAGGGGGTACTTC

J: TRBJ2-3
D: .
size: .
V: TRBV19
CDR3: CASRGGNTQYF
DNA: TGTGCCAGTAGGGGAGGAAATACGCAGTATTTT

J: TRBJ2-2
D: .
size: .
V: TRBV15
CDR3: CATRRGGPLTNTGELFF
DNA: TGTGCCACCCGCAGAGGGGGGCCCCTGACGAACACCGGGGAGCTGTTTTTT

J: TRBJ2-2
D: TRBD1
size: .
V: TRBV7-7
CDR3: CASSPWTGLDGELFF
DNA: TGTGCCAGCAGCCCGTGGACAGGGCTTGACGGGGAGCTGTTTTTT

J: TRBJ1-2
D: .
size: .
V: TRBV19
CDR3: CASNIGSGTPYGYTF
DNA: TGTGCCAGTAATATCGGGTCCGGGACACCCTATGGCTACACCTTC

J: TRBJ2-1
D: .
size: .
V: TRBV9
CDR3: CASSVDSGHVENEQFF
DNA: TGTGCCAGCAGCGTAGACTCCGGTCATGTGGAGAATGAGCAGTTCTTC

J: TRBJ2-7
D: TRBD1
size: .
V: TRBV6-5
CDR3: CASSYAQTGDEQYF
DNA: TGTGCCAGCAGTTACGCACAGACAGGGGACGAGCAGTACTTC

J: TRBJ1-2
D: TRBD1
size: .
V: TRBV19
CDR3: CASSRDRGGGYGYTF
DNA: TGTGCCAGTAGCCGGGACAGGGGCGGCGGCTATGGCTACACCTTC

J: TRBJ2-5
D: .
size: .
V: TRBV6-1
CDR3: CASAEETQYF
DNA: TGTGCCAGTGCGGAAGAGACCCAGTACTTC

J: TRBJ2-3
D: TRBD2
size: .
V: TRBV7-9
CDR3: CASSLGGTSGGRTDTQYF
DNA: TGTGCCAGCAGCTTAGGCGGGACTAGCGGGGGACGCACAGATACGCAGTATTTT

J: TRBJ1-5
D: TRBD1
size: .
V: TRBV19
CDR3: CASSTRDRGFSGNQPQHF
DNA: TGTGCCAGTAGTACCCGGGACAGGGGGTTTTCCGGCAATCAGCCCCAGCATTTT

J: TRBJ1-4
D: .
size: .
V: TRBV30
CDR3: CAWSRGPANEKLFF
DNA: TGTGCCTGGTCAAGGGGTCCAGCTAATGAAAAACTGTTTTTT

J: TRBJ2-7
D: .
size: .
V: TRBV7-9
CDR3: CASSAPLGSYEQYF
DNA: TGTGCCAGCAGCGCCCCGCTGGGGAGCTACGAGCAGTACTTC

J: TRBJ1-6
D: .
size: once
V: TRBV27
CDR3: CASGRPKSPLHF
DNA: TGTGCCAGCGGGCGACCGAAATCACCCCTCCACTTT

J: TRBJ1-6
D: .
size: .
V: TRBV6-1
CDR3: CASTRGLTLHF
DNA: TGTGCCAGCACAAGAGGACTTACCCTCCACTTT

J: TRBJ1-2
D: .
size: few
V: TRBV4-3
CDR3: CASSQGQADYGYTF
DNA: TGCGCCAGCAGCCAAGGACAGGCGGATTATGGCTACACCTTC

J: TRBJ2-5
D: TRBD2
size: .
V: TRBV7-2
CDR3: CASGGSGVETQYF
DNA: TGTGCCAGCGGGGGTAGCGGGGTTGAGACCCAGTACTTC

J: TRBJ1-1
D: .
size: .
V: TRBV18
CDR3: CASFGGSTEAFF
DNA: TGTGCCAGCTTCGGCGGATCCACTGAAGCTTTCTTT

J: TRBJ2-3
D: .
size: .
V: TRBV7-2
CDR3: CASSWTKTDTQYF
DNA: TGTGCCAGCAGCTGGACTAAAACAGATACGCAGTATTTT

J: TRBJ2-7
D: TRBD2
size: .
V: TRBV11-2
CDR3: CASSLPTLAGYEQYF
DNA: TGTGCCAGCAGCTTACCTACTCTAGCGGGGTACGAGCAGTACTTC

J: TRBJ1-1
D: TRBD1
size: .
V: TRBV18
CDR3: CASSPPTGQGAGNTEAFF
DNA: TGTGCCAGCTCACCTCCTACAGGACAGGGCGCGGGCAACACTGAAGCTTTCTTT

J: TRBJ1-1
D: .
size: .
V: TRBV20-1
CDR3: CSASRQYEAFF
DNA: TGCAGTGCTTCTAGACAGTATGAAGCTTTCTTT

J: TRBJ2-1
D: .
size: .
V: TRBV6-1
CDR3: CASSDEPVVHEQFF
DNA: TGTGCCAGCAGTGATGAGCCGGTGGTCCATGAGCAGTTCTTC

J: TRBJ2-5
D: TRBD2
size: few
V: TRBV5-5
CDR3: CASSLTSGGAGETQYF
DNA: TGTGCCAGCAGCCTGACTAGCGGGGGGGCGGGGGAGACCCAGTACTTC

J: TRBJ2-5
D: .
size: few
V: TRBV7-3
CDR3: CASSLMGRGVQETQYF
DNA: TGTGCCAGCAGCTTAATGGGCAGGGGCGTACAAGAGACCCAGTACTTC

J: TRBJ1-4
D: .
size: .
V: TRBV4-1
CDR3: CASSRRGTSNEKLFF
DNA: TGCGCCAGCAGCCGCCGTGGGACATCGAATGAAAAACTGTTTTTT

J: TRBJ1-2
D: .
size: .
V: TRBV7-9
CDR3: CASSLTEKNYGYTF
DNA: TGTGCCAGCAGCTTAACAGAAAAGAACTATGGCTACACCTTC

J: TRBJ2-7
D: .
size: .
V: TRBV14
CDR3: CASQPPSSYEQYF
DNA: TGTGCCAGCCAACCTCCCAGCTCCTACGAGCAGTACTTC

J: TRBJ2-5
D: TRBD1
size: .
V: TRBV18
CDR3: CASSQRTGGEETQYF
DNA: TGTGCCAGCTCACAACGGACAGGGGGAGAAGAGACCCAGTACTTC

J: TRBJ2-7
D: TRBD1
size: .
V: TRBV6-1
CDR3: CASSEDRGYEQYF
DNA: TGTGCCAGCAGTGAAGACAGGGGCTACGAGCAGTACTTC

J: TRBJ1-2
D: TRBD1
size: .
V: TRBV6-6
CDR3: CASSPGQGINYGYTF
DNA: TGTGCCAGCAGTCCTGGACAGGGAATTAACTATGGCTACACCTTC

J: TRBJ1-2
D: .
size: .
V: TRBV7-2
CDR3: CASSLGGSDSNYGYTF
DNA: TGTGCCAGCAGCTTAGGCGGGTCAGACTCTAACTATGGCTACACCTTC

J: TRBJ1-5
D: TRBD1
size: .
V: TRBV10-1
CDR3: CAGGGKGKIQPQHF
DNA: TGCGCCGGAGGGGGCAAGGGGAAGATTCAGCCCCAGCATTTT

J: TRBJ1-6
D: .
size: .
V: TRBV18
CDR3: CASSPLTGPNSPLHF
DNA: TGTGCCAGCTCACCTCTAACAGGACCGAATTCACCCCTCCACTTT

J: TRBJ1-3
D: TRBD1
size: .
V: TRBV9
CDR3: CASSVQGANGNAIYF
DNA: TGTGCCAGCAGTGTACAGGGGGCGAATGGAAACGCCATATATTTT

J: TRBJ2-7
D: .
size: .
V: TRBV6-5
CDR3: CASSYRWAGSYEQYF
DNA: TGTGCCAGCAGTTACCGATGGGCCGGCTCCTACGAGCAGTACTTC

J: TRBJ2-7
D: TRBD1
size: .
V: TRBV2
CDR3: CASKPGQGSYEQYF
DNA: TGTGCCAGTAAACCGGGACAGGGCTCCTACGAGCAGTACTTC

J: TRBJ2-3
D: TRBD1
size: .
V: TRBV9
CDR3: CASSPWSGQGTDTQYF
DNA: TGTGCCAGCAGCCCCTGGTCGGGACAGGGCACAGATACGCAGTATTTT

J: TRBJ2-1
D: TRBD1
size: .
V: TRBV6-5
CDR3: CARQGDTYNEQFF
DNA: TGTGCCAGACAGGGGGACACCTACAATGAGCAGTTCTTC

J: TRBJ2-3
D: .
size: .
V: TRBV6-1
CDR3: CASSELGFSTDTQYF
DNA: TGTGCCAGCAGTGAACTCGGTTTTAGCACAGATACGCAGTATTTT

J: TRBJ2-1
D: .
size: .
V: TRBV5-1
CDR3: CASSLAITPSSYNEQFF
DNA: TGCGCCAGCAGCTTGGCCATAACGCCCAGCTCCTACAATGAGCAGTTCTTC

J: TRBJ2-7
D: TRBD2
size: .
V: TRBV29-1
CDR3: CSVEGLAGGFSYEQYF
DNA: TGCAGCGTTGAAGGGCTAGCGGGGGGATTCTCCTACGAGCAGTACTTC

J: TRBJ2-3
D: TRBD1
size: once
V: TRBV10-3
CDR3: CAISAGTGASTDTQYF
DNA: TGTGCCATCAGTGCGGGGACAGGGGCGAGCACAGATACGCAGTATTTT

J: TRBJ2-4
D: TRBD2
size: few
V: TRBV30
CDR3: CAWSGLAGGQAKNIQYF
DNA: TGTGCCTGGAGTGGATTAGCGGGGGGGCAAGCCAAAAACATTCAGTACTTC

J: TRBJ2-2
D: .
size: few
V: TRBV7-2
CDR3: CASSLSGPLAGELFF
DNA: TGTGCCAGCAGCCTCTCTGGGCCCCTCGCCGGGGAGCTGTTTTTT